This T cell receptor (beta chain) was recovered during a study of identifying expanded T cells in peripheral blood. Notes on the study in general: Roughly two-week clone count variance significantly increased as total template count grew.

Only in-frame clones appear in the TCRdb table, and some are missing; sequencing was by immunoSEQ multiplex PCR. Of some 93,000 clones in the sample, approximately 85% were seen once. V lost 0 bases, J lost 2 bases, and 5 bases lay in between. This CDR3 has 13 amino acids. Germline values: CDR1 SGHDT, CDR2 YYEEEE. Healthy donors had no documented immune events, such as infections, while sampled. A note on this clone: The antigen remains unidentified.

The material sequenced was blood. The gene calls are TRBV5-6 and TRBJ2-5; no reliable D call. The clonotype was recovered from a person aged 18-70 years in good health. DNA for the CDR3: TGTGCCAGCAGCTTGGGGGGACAAGAGACCCAGTACTTC. Its translation is CASSLGGQETQYF.